The entry below describes one T cell receptor beta chain. Some clones are missing from TCRdb's copy, which holds only in-frame ones; the method was immunoSEQ multiplex PCR. There are about 120,000 clones in the sample; around three quarters occur only once, and under 20% lies in the top ten. After removal of 1 base from V and 4 bases from J, the junction contained 5 bases not matched to a gene. Germline V lookup: CDR1 SGHTA, CDR2 FQGNSA. The CDR3 loop spans 16 amino acids. The data originate from a study of blood T cell repertoires in COVID-19. Turning to the study itself: Collection of acute and convalescent COVID-19 samples took place in the United States, Italy and Spain.

The receptor comes from a man aged 55 to 70 with active or convalescent COVID-19. V gene TRBV7-2 combines with J gene TRBJ2-1; 9 positions match TRBD2. The sequencing sample was made of peripheral blood. The CDR3 protein is CASSLGSGSVYNEQFF. The CDR3 nucleotides read TGTGCCAGCAGCTTAGGTAGCGGGAGTGTTTACAATGAGCAGTTCTTC.